Sequencing of this T cell receptor beta chain was carried out in a study of T cells after yellow fever vaccination. With regard to this clonotype: Its matching antigen is unknown.

V lost 4 bases and J 7 bases, leaving 18 bases between the germline ends. The CDR3 has 15 residues. Germline values: CDR1 SGHRS, CDR2 YFSETQ. General study results and limits: Among primary-vaccination clones, most reappeared after the booster, at almost 98% for CD4 and under 90% for CD8.

TCRdb re-analysed the 5' RACE reads in MiXCR, keeping a single row per CDR3 protein. Altogether 350,000 to 550,000 distinct CDR3 sequences are present, 18% being singletons, with the ten largest covering roughly a sixth. The sample in question was PBMCs, obtained before the yellow fever booster vaccination. The sequence was obtained from a man younger than 35 who received the YFV17D yellow fever vaccine. The gene calls are TRBV5-1 and TRBJ2-1; D uncertain. DNA of the CDR3: TGCGCCAGCAGCCACCGGGCCCCCGGGTGGAATGAGCAGTTCTTC. It codes for CASSHRAPGWNEQFF.